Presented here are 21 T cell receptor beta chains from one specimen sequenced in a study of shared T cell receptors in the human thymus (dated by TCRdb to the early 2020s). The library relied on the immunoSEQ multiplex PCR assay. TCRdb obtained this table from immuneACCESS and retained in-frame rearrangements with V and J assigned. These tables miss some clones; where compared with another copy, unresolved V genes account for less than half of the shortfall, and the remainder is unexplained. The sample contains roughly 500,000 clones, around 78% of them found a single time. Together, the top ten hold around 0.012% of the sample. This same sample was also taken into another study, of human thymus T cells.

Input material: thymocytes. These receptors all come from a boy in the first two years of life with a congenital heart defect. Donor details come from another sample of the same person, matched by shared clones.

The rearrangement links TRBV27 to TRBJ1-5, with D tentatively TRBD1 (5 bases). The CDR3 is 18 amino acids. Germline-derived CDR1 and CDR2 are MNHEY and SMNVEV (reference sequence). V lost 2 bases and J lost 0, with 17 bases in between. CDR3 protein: CASSLIPGEDHSNQPQHF. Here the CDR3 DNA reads TGTGCCAGCAGTTTAATACCGGGGGAAGACCATAGCAATCAGCCCCAGCATTTT.

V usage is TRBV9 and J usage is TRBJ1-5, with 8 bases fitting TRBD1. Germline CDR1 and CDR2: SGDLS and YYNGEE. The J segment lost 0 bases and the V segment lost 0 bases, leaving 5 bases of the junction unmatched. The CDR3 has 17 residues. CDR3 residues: CASSVDGDRFSNQPQHF. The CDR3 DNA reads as TGTGCCAGCAGCGTAGACGGGGACAGGTTTAGCAATCAGCCCCAGCATTTT. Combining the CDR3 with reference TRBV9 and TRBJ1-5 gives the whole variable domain DSGVTQTPKHLITATGQRVTLRCSPRSGDLSVYWYQQSLDQGLQFLIQYYNGEERAKGNILERFSAQQFPDLHSELNLSSLELGDSALYFCASSVDGDRFSNQPQHFGDGTRLSIL.

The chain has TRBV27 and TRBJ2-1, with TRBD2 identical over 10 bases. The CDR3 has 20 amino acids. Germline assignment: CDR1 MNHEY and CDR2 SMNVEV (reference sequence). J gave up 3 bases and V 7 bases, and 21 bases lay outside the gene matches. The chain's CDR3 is CASIPKPLTAGGPHYNEQFF. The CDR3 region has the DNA TGTGCCAGCATTCCTAAGCCCCTTACAGCGGGAGGGCCTCACTACAATGAGCAGTTCTTC.

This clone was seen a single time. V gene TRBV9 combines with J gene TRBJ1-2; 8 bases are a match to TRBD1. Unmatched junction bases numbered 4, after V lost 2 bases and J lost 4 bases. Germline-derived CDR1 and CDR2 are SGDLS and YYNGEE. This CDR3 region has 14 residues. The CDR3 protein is CASSVTGGPYGYTF. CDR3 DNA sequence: TGTGCCAGCAGCGTTACAGGGGGGCCCTATGGCTACACCTTC.

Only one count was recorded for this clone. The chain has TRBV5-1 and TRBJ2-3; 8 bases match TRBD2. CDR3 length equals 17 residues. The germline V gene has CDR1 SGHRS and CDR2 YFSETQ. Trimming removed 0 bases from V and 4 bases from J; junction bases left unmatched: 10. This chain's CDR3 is CASSLGVAGKFADTQYF. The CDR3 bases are TGCGCCAGCAGCTTGGGGGTAGCGGGAAAGTTTGCAGATACGCAGTATTTT.

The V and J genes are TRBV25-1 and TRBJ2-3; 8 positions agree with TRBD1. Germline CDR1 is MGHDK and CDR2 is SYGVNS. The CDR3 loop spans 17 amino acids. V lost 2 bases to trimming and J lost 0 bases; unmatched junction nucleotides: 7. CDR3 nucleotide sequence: TGTGCCAGCAGTGAACCCCTCGGACAGGGAAGCACAGATACGCAGTATTTT. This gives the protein CASSEPLGQGSTDTQYF.

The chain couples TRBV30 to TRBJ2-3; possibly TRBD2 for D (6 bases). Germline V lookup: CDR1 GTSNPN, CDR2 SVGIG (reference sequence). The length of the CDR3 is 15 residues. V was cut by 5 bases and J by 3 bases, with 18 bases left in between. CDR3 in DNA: TGTGCCTGGCCCAATCGGCGGGATTGTACAGATACGCAGTATTTT. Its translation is CAWPNRRDCTDTQYF.

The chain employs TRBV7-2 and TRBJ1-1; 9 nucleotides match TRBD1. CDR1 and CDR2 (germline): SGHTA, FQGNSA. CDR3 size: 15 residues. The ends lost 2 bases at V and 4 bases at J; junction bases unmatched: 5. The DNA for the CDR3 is TGTGCCAGCAGCTTATCGACAGGGGGTTCCACTGAAGCTTTCTTT. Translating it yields CASSLSTGGSTEAFF.

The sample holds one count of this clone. CDR3 bases: TGTGCCAGCTCACCACCCCCTCAAGAGACCCAGTACTTC. It yields the protein CASSPPPQETQYF. J is TRBJ2-5 and V is TRBV18; no definite D call. The ends were cut back, 0 bases at V and 2 bases at J, with 4 bases in the middle. The CDR3 loop spans 13 amino acids. The germline V gene has CDR1 KGHSH and CDR2 LQKENI.

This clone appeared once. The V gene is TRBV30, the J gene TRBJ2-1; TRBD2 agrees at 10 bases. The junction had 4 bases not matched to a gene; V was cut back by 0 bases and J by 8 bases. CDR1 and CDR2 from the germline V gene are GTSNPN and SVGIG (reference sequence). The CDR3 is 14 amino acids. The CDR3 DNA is TGTGCCTGGAGTGTACGGCTAGCGGGGGATGAGCAGTTCTTC. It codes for CAWSVRLAGDEQFF.

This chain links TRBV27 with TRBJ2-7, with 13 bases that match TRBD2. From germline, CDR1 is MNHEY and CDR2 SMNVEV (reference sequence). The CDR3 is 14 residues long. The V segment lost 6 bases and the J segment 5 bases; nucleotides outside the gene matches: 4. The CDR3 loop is CASRLAGGPNEQYF. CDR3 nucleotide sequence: TGTGCCAGCAGACTAGCGGGAGGGCCCAACGAGCAGTACTTC.

In DNA form, the CDR3 reads TGTGCCACCAACTCCTCCTCTAGCGGGAATACCGGGGAGCTGTTTTTT. Translating it yields CATNSSSSGNTGELFF. The chain uses TRBV10-3 and TRBJ2-2, with 9 positions matching TRBD2. The length of the CDR3 is 16 residues. The germline V gene encodes CDR1 ENHRY and CDR2 SYGVKD. Trimming at V came to 10 bases and at J to 5 bases, leaving 14 bases not matched to a gene.

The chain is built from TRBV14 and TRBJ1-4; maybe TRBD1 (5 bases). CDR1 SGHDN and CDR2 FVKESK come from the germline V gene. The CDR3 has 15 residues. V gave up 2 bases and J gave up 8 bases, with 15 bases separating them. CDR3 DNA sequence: TGTGCCAGCAGCCAACTCCGGGGGTCAAGGGAAAAACTGTTTTTT. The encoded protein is CASSQLRGSREKLFF.

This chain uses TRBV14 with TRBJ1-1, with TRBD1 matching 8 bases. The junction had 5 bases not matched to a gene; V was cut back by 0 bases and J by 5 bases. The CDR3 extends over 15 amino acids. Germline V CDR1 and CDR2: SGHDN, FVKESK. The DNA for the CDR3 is TGTGCCAGCAGCCAAGATGGGGACAGGAATACTGAAGCTTTCTTT. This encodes CASSQDGDRNTEAFF.

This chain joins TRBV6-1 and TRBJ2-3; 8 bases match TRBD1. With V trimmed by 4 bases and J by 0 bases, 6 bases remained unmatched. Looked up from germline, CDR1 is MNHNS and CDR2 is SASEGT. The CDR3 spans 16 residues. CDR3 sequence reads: CASSGMTGVSTDTQYF. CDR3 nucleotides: TGTGCCAGCAGTGGAATGACAGGGGTCAGCACAGATACGCAGTATTTT.

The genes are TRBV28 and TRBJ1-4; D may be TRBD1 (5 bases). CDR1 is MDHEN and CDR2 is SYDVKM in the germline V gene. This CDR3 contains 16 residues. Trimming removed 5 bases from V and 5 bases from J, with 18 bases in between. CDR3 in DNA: TGTGCCAGCAGTAAGCAGGGAGGGGCCTTGAATGAAAAACTGTTTTTT. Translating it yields CASSKQGGALNEKLFF.

This CDR3 is CASSAGRLAGGGNEQFF. The CDR3 DNA follows: TGTGCCAGCAGCGCCGGCAGACTAGCGGGAGGGGGAAATGAGCAGTTCTTC. The rearrangement joins TRBV2 to TRBJ2-1, with TRBD2 matching over 14 bases. Germline loops: CDR1 SNHLY, CDR2 FYNNEI. This CDR3 has 17 residues. V was pared by 6 bases and J by 7 bases, with 11 bases of the junction left unmatched.

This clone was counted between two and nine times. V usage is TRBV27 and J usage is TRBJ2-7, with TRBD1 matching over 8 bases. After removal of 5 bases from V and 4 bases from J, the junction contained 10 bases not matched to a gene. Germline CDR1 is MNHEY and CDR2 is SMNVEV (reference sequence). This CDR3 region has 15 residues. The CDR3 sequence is CASSGGQDTPYEQYF. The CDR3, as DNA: TGTGCCAGCAGTGGGGGACAGGACACCCCATACGAGCAGTACTTC.

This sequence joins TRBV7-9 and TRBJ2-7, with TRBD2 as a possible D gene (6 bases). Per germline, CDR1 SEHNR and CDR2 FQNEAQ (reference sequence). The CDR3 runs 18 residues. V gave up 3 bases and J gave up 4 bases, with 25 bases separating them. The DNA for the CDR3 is TGTGCCAGCAGCTTGAGTGGGGTAGCGGAAGCCACAGCATACGAGCAGTACTTC. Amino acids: CASSLSGVAEATAYEQYF.

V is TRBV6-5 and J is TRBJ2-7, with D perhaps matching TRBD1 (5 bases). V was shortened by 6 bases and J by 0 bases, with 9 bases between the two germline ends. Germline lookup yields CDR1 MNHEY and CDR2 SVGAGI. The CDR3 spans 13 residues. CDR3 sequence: CASSRQSSYEQYF. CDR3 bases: TGTGCCAGCAGCCGACAGAGCTCCTACGAGCAGTACTTC.

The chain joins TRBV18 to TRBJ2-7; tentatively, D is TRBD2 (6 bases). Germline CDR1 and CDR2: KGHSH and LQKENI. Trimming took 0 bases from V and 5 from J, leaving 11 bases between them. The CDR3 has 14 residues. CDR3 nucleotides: TGTGCCAGCTCACCACCGACGGGGAGGCACGAGCAGTACTTC. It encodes CASSPPTGRHEQYF.